The T cell receptor beta chain under discussion was sequenced for a study of T cell repertoires in cytomegalovirus infection. This clonotype came up many times. TCRdb re-analysed the reads in MiXCR, keeping a single row per CDR3 protein. The table shows approximately 200,000 distinct CDR3 sequences, with roughly 20% occurring only once. The germline V gene has CDR1 MDHEN and CDR2 SYDVKM. The CDR3 extends over 15 amino acids. V lost 6 bases and J lost 6, with 20 bases in between. V and J are TRBV28 and TRBJ2-5; D might be TRBD2 (5 bases). The receptor was isolated from a human donor in good health (CMV status not recorded). Some clones in this sample may be carry-over from other donors' samples. Input material: CD8+ T cells from PBMCs. The CDR3 sequence is CASSRLEGLYQTQYF. Here the CDR3 DNA reads TGTGCCAGCAGCCGTCTCGAGGGTTTGTACCAGACCCAGTACTTC.